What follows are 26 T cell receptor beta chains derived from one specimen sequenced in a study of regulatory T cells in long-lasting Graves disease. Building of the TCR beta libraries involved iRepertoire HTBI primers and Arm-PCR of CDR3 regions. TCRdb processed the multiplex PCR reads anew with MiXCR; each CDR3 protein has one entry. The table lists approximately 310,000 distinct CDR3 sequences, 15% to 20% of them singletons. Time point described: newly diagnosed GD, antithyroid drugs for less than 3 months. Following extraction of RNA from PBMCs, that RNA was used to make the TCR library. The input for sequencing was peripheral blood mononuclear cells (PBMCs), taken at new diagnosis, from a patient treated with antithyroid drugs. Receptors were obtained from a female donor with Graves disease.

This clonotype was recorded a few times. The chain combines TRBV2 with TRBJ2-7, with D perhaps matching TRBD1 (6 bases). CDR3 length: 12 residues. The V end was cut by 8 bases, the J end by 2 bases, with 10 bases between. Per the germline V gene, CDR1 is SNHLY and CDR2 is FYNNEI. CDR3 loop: CASGTYPYEQYF. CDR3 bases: TGTGCCAGCGGGACATACCCCTACGAGCAGTACTTC.

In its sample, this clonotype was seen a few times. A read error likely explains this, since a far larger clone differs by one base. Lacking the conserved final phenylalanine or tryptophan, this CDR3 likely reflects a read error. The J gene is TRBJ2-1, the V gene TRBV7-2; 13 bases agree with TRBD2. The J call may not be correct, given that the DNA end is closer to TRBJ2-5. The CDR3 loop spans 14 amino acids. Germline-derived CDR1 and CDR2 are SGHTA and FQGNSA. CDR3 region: CASRSTSGRETQYL. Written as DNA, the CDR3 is TGTGCCAGCAGATCGACTAGCGGGAGGGAGACCCAGTACCTC.

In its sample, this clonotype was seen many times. The CDR3 loop reads CASRTPGLAEPYTDTQYF. CDR3 bases: TGTGCCAGCAGAACGCCGGGACTAGCGGAACCGTACACAGATACGCAGTATTTT. This rearrangement joins TRBV12-3 or TRBV12-4 to TRBJ2-3; 11 bases line up with TRBD2. CDR3 size: 18 residues. The J segment lost 2 bases and the V segment lost 6 bases, leaving 13 bases of the junction unmatched.

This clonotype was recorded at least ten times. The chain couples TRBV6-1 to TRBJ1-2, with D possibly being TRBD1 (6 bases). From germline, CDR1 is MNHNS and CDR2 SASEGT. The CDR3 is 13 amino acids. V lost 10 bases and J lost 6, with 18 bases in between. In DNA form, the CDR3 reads TGTGCCACCACCGCCACAGGGAAAGATGGCTACACCTTC. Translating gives CATTATGKDGYTF.

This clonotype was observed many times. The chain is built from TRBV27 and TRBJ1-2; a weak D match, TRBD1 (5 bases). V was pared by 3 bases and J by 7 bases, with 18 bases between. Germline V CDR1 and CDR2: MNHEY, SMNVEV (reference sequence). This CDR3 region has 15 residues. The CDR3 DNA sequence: TGTGCCAGCAGTTTGAGGAATCGGGGACTCGGTGGCTACACCTTC. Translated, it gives CASSLRNRGLGGYTF.

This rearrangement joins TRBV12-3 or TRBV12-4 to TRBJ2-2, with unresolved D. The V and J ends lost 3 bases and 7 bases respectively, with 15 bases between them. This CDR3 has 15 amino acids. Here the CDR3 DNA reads TGTGCCAGCAGTTTCACTGTGGGTTCGGGCGGGGAGCTGTTTTTT. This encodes CASSFTVGSGGELFF.

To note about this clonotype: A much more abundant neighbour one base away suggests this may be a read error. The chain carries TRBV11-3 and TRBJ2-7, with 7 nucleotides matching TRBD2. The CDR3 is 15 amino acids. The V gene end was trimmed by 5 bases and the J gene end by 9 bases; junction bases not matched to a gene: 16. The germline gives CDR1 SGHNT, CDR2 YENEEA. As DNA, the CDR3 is TGTGCCAGCAGCCTAAGTCTGACTAGCCCCGGCGGGCAGTACTTC. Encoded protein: CASSLSLTSPGGQYF.

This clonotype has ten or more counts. The CDR3 here is CASSLLDGLAKNIQYF. Written as DNA, the CDR3 is TGTGCCAGCAGCTTACTGGATGGCCTAGCCAAAAACATTCAGTACTTC. The chain couples TRBV11-2 to TRBJ2-4, with D unclear. Germline values: CDR1 SGHAT, CDR2 FQNNGV. The CDR3 is 16 residues long. Trimming left V 2 bases short and J 0 bases short, with 11 bases between. Variable domain in full (rest from reference TRBV11-2 and TRBJ2-4): EAGVAQSPRYKIIEKRQSVAFWCNPISGHATLYWYQQILGQGPKLLIQFQNNGVVDDSQLPKDRFSAERLKGVDSTLKIQPAKLEDSAVYLCASSLLDGLAKNIQYFGAGTRLSVL.

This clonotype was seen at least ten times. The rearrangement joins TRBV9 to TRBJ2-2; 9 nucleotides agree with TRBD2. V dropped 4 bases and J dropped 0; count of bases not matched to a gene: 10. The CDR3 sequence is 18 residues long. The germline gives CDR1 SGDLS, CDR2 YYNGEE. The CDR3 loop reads CASSSRGSGRSNTGELFF. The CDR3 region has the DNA TGTGCCAGCAGCTCCCGGGGTAGCGGGAGATCGAACACCGGGGAGCTGTTTTTT.

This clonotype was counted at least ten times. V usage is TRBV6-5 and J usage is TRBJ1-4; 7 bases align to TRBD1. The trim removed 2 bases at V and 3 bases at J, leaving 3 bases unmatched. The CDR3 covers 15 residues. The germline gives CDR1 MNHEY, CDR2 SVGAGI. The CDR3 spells CASSYQGEPNEKLFF. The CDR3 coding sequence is TGTGCCAGCAGTTACCAGGGGGAGCCTAATGAAAAACTGTTTTTT.

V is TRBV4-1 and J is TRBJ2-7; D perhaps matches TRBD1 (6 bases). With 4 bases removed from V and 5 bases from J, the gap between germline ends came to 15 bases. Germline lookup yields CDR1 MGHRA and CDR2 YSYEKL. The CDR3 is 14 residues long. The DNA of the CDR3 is TGCGCCAGCAGCCCGGGACAACTGGGTCACGAGCAGTACTTC. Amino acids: CASSPGQLGHEQYF.

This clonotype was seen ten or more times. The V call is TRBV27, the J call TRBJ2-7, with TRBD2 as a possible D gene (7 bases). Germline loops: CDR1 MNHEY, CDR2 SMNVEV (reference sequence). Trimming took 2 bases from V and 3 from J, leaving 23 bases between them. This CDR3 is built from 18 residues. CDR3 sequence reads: CASSLKGGGGGGFYEQYF. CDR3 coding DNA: TGTGCCAGCAGTTTAAAGGGTGGCGGAGGGGGGGGGTTCTACGAGCAGTACTTC.

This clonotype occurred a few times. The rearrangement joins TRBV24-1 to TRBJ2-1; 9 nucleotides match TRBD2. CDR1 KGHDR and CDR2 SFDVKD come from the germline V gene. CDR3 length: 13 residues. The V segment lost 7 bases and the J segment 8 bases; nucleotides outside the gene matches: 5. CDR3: CATSIAGEDEQFF. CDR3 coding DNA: TGTGCCACCAGCATAGCGGGAGAAGATGAGCAGTTCTTC.

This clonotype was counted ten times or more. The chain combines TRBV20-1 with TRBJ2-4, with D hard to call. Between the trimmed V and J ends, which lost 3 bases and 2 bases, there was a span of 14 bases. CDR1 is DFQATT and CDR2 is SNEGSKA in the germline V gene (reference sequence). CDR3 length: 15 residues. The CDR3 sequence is CSASPWVGSKNIQYF. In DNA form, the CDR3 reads TGCAGTGCTAGTCCGTGGGTTGGGTCCAAAAACATTCAGTACTTC.

The CDR3 loop reads CASSQPGLQFF. As DNA, the CDR3 is TGTGCCAGCAGTCAACCGGGACTTCAGTTCTTC. The chain joins TRBV6-1 to TRBJ2-1; a possible D gene is TRBD2 (6 bases). Germline CDR1 is MNHNS and CDR2 is SASEGT. Trimming took 5 bases from V and 13 from J, leaving 12 bases between them. CDR3 length equals 11 residues.

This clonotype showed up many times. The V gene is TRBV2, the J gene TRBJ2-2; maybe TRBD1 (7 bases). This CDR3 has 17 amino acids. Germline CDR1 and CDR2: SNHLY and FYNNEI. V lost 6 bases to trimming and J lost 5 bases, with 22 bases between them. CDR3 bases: TGTGCCAGCAGCTGGAGGGGGCCAGGGGGAAATACCGGGGAGCTGTTTTTT. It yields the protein CASSWRGPGGNTGELFF.

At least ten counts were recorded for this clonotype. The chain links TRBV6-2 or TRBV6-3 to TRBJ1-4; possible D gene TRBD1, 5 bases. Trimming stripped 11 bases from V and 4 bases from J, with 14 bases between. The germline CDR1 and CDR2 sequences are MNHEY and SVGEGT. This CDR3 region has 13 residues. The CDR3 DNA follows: TGTGCCGCCTTAGACAGATTTAATGAAAAACTGTTTTTT. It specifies CAALDRFNEKLFF.

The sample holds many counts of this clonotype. CDR3 DNA sequence: TGTGCCAGCCGCCCCTTTTCAGTTTCTAACTATGGCTACACCTTC. Protein sequence: CASRPFSVSNYGYTF. V usage is TRBV28 and J usage is TRBJ1-2; no firm D call. CDR3 length equals 15 residues. The V end lost 8 bases, the J end lost 0 bases, and 16 bases lay between the germline ends. In germline, CDR1 is MDHEN, CDR2 SYDVKM.

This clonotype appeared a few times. Written as DNA, the CDR3 is TGTGCCACCAGCAGAGAATTCCCGGGTAGCTACGAGCAGTACTTC. This gives the protein CATSREFPGSYEQYF. The chain recombines TRBV15 with TRBJ2-7; D not certain. Germline CDR1 and CDR2: LNHNV and YYDKDF (reference sequence). Trimming stripped 0 bases from V and 3 bases from J, with 12 bases between. CDR3 length: 15 amino acids. The variable domain in full, completed from reference TRBV15 and TRBJ2-7, reads DAMVIQNPRYQVTQFGKPVTLSCSQTLNHNVMYWYQQKSSQAPKLLFHYYDKDFNNEADTPDNFQSRRPNTSFCFLDIRSPGLGDTAMYLCATSREFPGSYEQYFGPGTRLTVT.

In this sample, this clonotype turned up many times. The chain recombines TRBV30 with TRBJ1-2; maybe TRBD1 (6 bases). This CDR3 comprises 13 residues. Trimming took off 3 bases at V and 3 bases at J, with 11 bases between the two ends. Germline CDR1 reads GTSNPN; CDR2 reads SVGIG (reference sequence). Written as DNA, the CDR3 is TGTGCCTGGAGCGACGGGACATACTATGGCTACACCTTC. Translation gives CAWSDGTYYGYTF. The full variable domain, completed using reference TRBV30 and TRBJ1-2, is SQTIHQWPATLVQPVGSPLSLECTVEGTSNPNLYWYRQAAGRGLQLLFYSVGIGQISSEVPQNLSASRPQDRQFILSSKKLLLSDSGFYLCAWSDGTYYGYTFGSGTRLTVV.

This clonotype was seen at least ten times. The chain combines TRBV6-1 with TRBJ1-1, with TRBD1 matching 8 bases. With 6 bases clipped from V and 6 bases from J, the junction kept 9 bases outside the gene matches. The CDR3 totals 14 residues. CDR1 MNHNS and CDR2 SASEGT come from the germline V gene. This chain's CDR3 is CASSETGDVAEAFF. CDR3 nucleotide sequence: TGTGCCAGCAGCGAGACAGGGGATGTGGCTGAAGCTTTCTTT.

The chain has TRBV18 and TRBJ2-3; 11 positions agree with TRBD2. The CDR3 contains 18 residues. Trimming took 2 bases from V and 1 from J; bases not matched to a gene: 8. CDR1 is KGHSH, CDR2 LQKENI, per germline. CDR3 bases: TGTGCCAGCTCACCAAAAACTAGCGGGAGAGAGCGCACAGATACGCAGTATTTT. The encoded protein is CASSPKTSGRERTDTQYF.

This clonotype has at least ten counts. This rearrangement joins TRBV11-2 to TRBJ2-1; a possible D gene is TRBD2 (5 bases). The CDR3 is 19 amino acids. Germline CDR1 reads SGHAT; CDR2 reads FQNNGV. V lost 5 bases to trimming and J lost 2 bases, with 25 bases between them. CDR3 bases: TGTGCCAGCAGCACTATTACCCCGAAATGGGGAGATCCCTACAATGAGCAGTTCTTC. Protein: CASSTITPKWGDPYNEQFF.

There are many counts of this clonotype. The CDR3 nucleotides read TGTGCCAGTAGTATAGTGGTCGCGCGTAATGAGCAGTTCTTC. It translates to CASSIVVARNEQFF. The genes are TRBV19 and TRBJ2-1; D is unresolved. CDR1 is LNHDA and CDR2 is SQIVND in the germline V gene (reference sequence). Trimming shortened V by 1 base and J by 7 bases, and 11 bases separated the two germline ends. CDR3 length: 14 residues.

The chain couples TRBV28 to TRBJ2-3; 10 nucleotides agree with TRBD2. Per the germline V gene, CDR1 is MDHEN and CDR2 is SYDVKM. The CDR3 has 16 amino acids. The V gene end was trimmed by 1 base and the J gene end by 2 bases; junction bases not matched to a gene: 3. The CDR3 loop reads CASSLSSGRATDTQYF. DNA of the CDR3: TGTGCCAGCAGTTTATCCAGCGGGAGGGCCACAGATACGCAGTATTTT.

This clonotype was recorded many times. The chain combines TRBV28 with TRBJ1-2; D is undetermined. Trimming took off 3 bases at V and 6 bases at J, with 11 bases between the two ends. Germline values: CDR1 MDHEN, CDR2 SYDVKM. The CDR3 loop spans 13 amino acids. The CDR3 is CASSFSVQNGYTF. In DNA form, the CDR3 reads TGTGCCAGCAGTTTTTCAGTACAGAATGGCTACACCTTC.